These 6 T cell receptor beta chains share one sample of origin, sequenced in a study of OX40 agonist ivuxolimab in advanced cancers. Produced via immunoSEQ multiplex PCR; TCRdb's table is partial and in-frame only. This sample yields under 100,000 clones, of which approximately 84% are seen a single time; about 5.5% belongs to the top ten. Sequences were derived from CD4+ or CD8+ T cells sorted from blood, sampled in a trial of the OX40 agonist ivuxolimab. Receptors were obtained from an adult with an advanced solid tumor such as melanoma, head and neck, liver or kidney cancer.

The rearrangement uses TRBV15 and TRBJ1-1, with D perhaps TRBD1 (6 bases). Germline lookup yields CDR1 LNHNV and CDR2 YYDKDF (reference sequence). The CDR3 has 15 residues. The V end lost 3 bases, the J end lost 0 bases, and 11 bases lay between the germline ends. The CDR3 DNA follows: TGTGCCACCAGCAGGCCCACAGGGCTGAACACTGAAGCTTTCTTT. Translation: CATSRPTGLNTEAFF.

The chain couples TRBV7-9 to TRBJ2-1, with D tentatively TRBD1 (5 bases). The CDR3 consists of 15 residues. Germline lookup yields CDR1 SEHNR and CDR2 FQNEAQ (reference sequence). Between the trimmed V and J ends, which lost 1 base and 12 bases, there was a span of 19 bases. The DNA of the CDR3 is TGTGCCAGCAGCTTAGAAGGGGCTAGGGCCGTCTGGCAGTTCTTC. Protein sequence: CASSLEGARAVWQFF.

This chain connects TRBV5-1 to TRBJ1-1; 8 bases agree with TRBD1. Germline V gene data show CDR1 as SGHRS and CDR2 as YFSETQ. The trim removed 3 bases at V and 2 bases at J, leaving 6 bases unmatched. The CDR3 has 15 amino acids. CDR3 sequence: CASSWAQGGNTEAFF. In DNA form, the CDR3 reads TGCGCCAGCAGCTGGGCACAGGGGGGAAACACTGAAGCTTTCTTT.

CDR3 sequence reads: CASSVSGGSGNEQFF. CDR3 bases: TGTGCCAGCAGCGTCAGCGGGGGGTCCGGGAATGAGCAGTTCTTC. The V gene is TRBV7-3, the J gene TRBJ2-1; 9 bases line up with TRBD2. CDR1 is SGHTA and CDR2 is FQGTGA in the germline V gene. The CDR3 is 15 amino acids. V shed 5 bases and J 7 bases; nucleotides not matched to a gene: 9. The whole variable domain, filled in from reference TRBV7-3 and TRBJ2-1, reads GAGVSQTPSNKVTEKGKYVELRCDPISGHTALYWYRQSLGQGPEFLIYFQGTGAADDSGLPNDRFFAVRPEGSVSTLKIQRTERGDSAVYLCASSVSGGSGNEQFFGPGTRLTVL.

This clone was picked up one time. The chain combines TRBV4-1 with TRBJ2-1; 9 positions match TRBD2. The CDR3 is made up of 19 amino acids. J lost 0 bases, V lost 0 bases, and 9 bases had no gene match. CDR1 and CDR2 from the germline V gene are MGHRA and YSYEKL. The CDR3 is CASSQDGLAGSSSYNEQFF. The CDR3 nucleotides are TGCGCCAGCAGCCAAGATGGCCTAGCGGGGTCTAGCTCCTACAATGAGCAGTTCTTC.

The V call is TRBV19, the J call TRBJ1-2, with D tentatively TRBD1 (6 bases). V was cut by 6 bases and J by 5 bases, with 10 bases left in between. In germline, CDR1 is LNHDA, CDR2 SQIVND (reference sequence). The CDR3 totals 12 residues. CDR3 bases: TGTGCCAGTAGCCAGGGGCTGTATGGCTACACCTTC. This translates into CASSQGLYGYTF.